A single sample gave rise to the 26 T cell receptor beta chains below, sequenced in a study of blood T cells in healthy people across ages. Alongside a J-beta primer mix, a sample-barcoded 5' primer served in a second PCR lasting roughly 7 to 11 cycles. From the 5' RACE reads, TCRdb called clonotypes with MiXCR, one entry per CDR3 protein. In the table there are about 1,400,000 distinct CDR3 sequences, around 59% of which are singletons. Input material: blood. These receptors originate from a man aged 18-30 years in good health.

This sequence joins TRBV5-1 and TRBJ1-1; TRBD1 is a possible D gene (5 bases). The CDR3 covers 15 residues. V gave up 7 bases and J gave up 4 bases, with 20 bases separating them. CDR1 and CDR2 from the germline V gene are SGHRS and YFSETQ. The CDR3 sequence: CASRMRGHSGTEAFF. The CDR3 DNA reads as TGCGCCAGCCGGATGAGGGGTCATTCAGGCACTGAAGCTTTCTTT.

The chain joins TRBV20-1 to TRBJ2-1; D gene uncertain. V was trimmed by 3 bases and J by 7 bases, leaving 7 bases between them. The CDR3 contains 11 residues. The germline CDR1 and CDR2 sequences are DFQATT and SNEGSKA (reference sequence). The CDR3 sequence is CSASRVNEQFF. For the CDR3, the DNA is TGCAGTGCTAGTAGAGTAAATGAGCAGTTCTTC.

This clonotype was detected once. This sequence is one base from a far larger clone and is likely a read error. The rearrangement joins TRBV20-1 to TRBJ2-1; D remains ambiguous. The CDR3 spans 11 residues. From germline, CDR1 is DFQATT and CDR2 SNEGSKA (reference sequence). The CDR3 nucleotides read TGCAGTGCTGGAGATCGACTGGAGCAGTTCTTC. Its protein is CSAGDRLEQFF.

The genes are TRBV10-3 and TRBJ2-1; the D gene is possibly TRBD2 (6 bases). V was clipped by 2 bases and J by 4 bases, with 12 bases between them. CDR1 ENHRY and CDR2 SYGVKD come from the germline V gene. The CDR3 is 15 amino acids. DNA for the CDR3: TGTGCCATCAGTGAGGGGACTGGCGGATACAATGAGCAGTTCTTC. It codes for CAISEGTGGYNEQFF.

The gene calls are TRBV6-2 or TRBV6-3 and TRBJ2-4; D is undetermined. The end of the DNA aligns better with TRBJ2-7, so the J call may be wrong. This CDR3 region has 14 residues. Germline loops: CDR1 MNHEY, CDR2 SVGEGT. The CDR3 sequence is CASSDTSRVDEQYF. CDR3 nucleotides: TGTGCCAGCAGCGACACAAGTAGAGTGGACGAGCAGTACTTC.

The chain joins TRBV3-1 to TRBJ1-1; D possibly corresponds to TRBD1 (5 bases). The V end lost 3 bases, the J end lost 6 bases, and 8 bases lay between the germline ends. Germline V gene sequence: CDR1 LGHDT, CDR2 YNNKEL (reference sequence). The CDR3 is 12 amino acids. CDR3 in amino acids: CASSHQGAEAFF. The CDR3, as DNA: TGTGCCAGCAGCCACCAGGGAGCTGAAGCTTTCTTT.

In this sample, this clonotype turned up a few times. In nucleotides, the CDR3 is TGTGCCAGCAGCCAAGAACGGGGCCCTGAAGCTTTCTTT. This translates into CASSQERGPEAFF. The chain recombines TRBV14 with TRBJ1-1; a possible D gene is TRBD1 (5 bases). This CDR3 contains 13 residues. Trimming took off 0 bases at V and 6 bases at J, with 8 bases between the two ends. Per the germline V gene, CDR1 is SGHDN and CDR2 is FVKESK.

The genes are TRBV27 and TRBJ2-7; the D gene is possibly TRBD1 (6 bases). CDR1 MNHEY and CDR2 SMNVEV come from the germline V gene (reference sequence). Trimming removed 6 bases from V and 2 bases from J, with 14 bases in between. The CDR3 is made up of 14 amino acids. The chain's CDR3 is CASRMGQGTYEQYF. Written as DNA, the CDR3 is TGTGCCAGCAGAATGGGCCAGGGGACCTACGAGCAGTACTTC.

This chain links TRBV27 with TRBJ2-3; 11 bases match TRBD2. CDR1 and CDR2 from the germline V gene are MNHEY and SMNVEV (reference sequence). V shed 6 bases, J shed 1 base, and the junction held 3 bases outside the gene matches. CDR3 length: 15 residues. This CDR3 is CASRSGLAGTDTQYF. In DNA form, the CDR3 reads TGTGCCAGCAGGTCGGGACTAGCGGGCACAGATACGCAGTATTTT.

The chain carries TRBV11-2 and TRBJ1-2; a weak D match, TRBD1 (6 bases). From germline, CDR1 is SGHAT and CDR2 FQNNGV. The CDR3 has 13 amino acids. V lost 5 bases, J lost 11 bases, and 18 bases lay in between. CDR3 DNA: TGTGCCAGCAGCCCCGGGGGCGGGTCAGGGTACACCTTC. Protein: CASSPGGGSGYTF.

This chain uses TRBV28 with TRBJ2-5, with D unresolved. The DNA end favors TRBJ2-7, so the J call may be wrong. The CDR3 loop spans 13 amino acids. Germline lookup yields CDR1 MDHEN and CDR2 SYDVKM. The CDR3 nucleotides read TGTGCCAGCAGTTCCCCGGTTCCCGACGAGCAGTACTTC. Translation: CASSSPVPDEQYF.

The chain couples TRBV29-1 to TRBJ1-4; D may be TRBD1 (5 bases). The CDR3 spans 13 residues. Trimming stripped 4 bases from V and 7 bases from J, with 13 bases between. The germline V gene has CDR1 SQVTM and CDR2 ANQGSEA. CDR3 nucleotides: TGCAGCGTTGCGGGCAGGGAGGGTGAAAAACTGTTTTTT. This gives the protein CSVAGREGEKLFF.

This chain joins TRBV20-1 and TRBJ2-1; 9 positions match TRBD2. Germline CDR1 DFQATT, CDR2 SNEGSKA (reference sequence). J was trimmed by 1 base and V by 5 bases; bases with no gene match: 9. The CDR3 runs 16 residues. The CDR3: CSASISGSGSYNEQFF. Here the CDR3 DNA reads TGCAGTGCTTCTATTAGCGGGAGCGGGTCCTACAATGAGCAGTTCTTC.

The chain uses TRBV3-1 and TRBJ2-1; D may be TRBD2 (6 bases). The V gene lost 1 base and the J gene lost 13 bases, with 8 bases spanning the gap. Germline V CDR1 and CDR2: LGHDT, YNNKEL (reference sequence). This CDR3 has 11 amino acids. The CDR3 DNA reads TGTGCCAGCAGCCAAGGGACTACCCAGTTCTTC. This gives the protein CASSQGTTQFF.

A note on this clonotype: Here the CDR3 omits its conserved ending phenylalanine or tryptophan, so a read error is the likely source. The V and J genes are TRBV27 and TRBJ2-3, with D perhaps matching TRBD1 or TRBD2 (5 bases each). Trimming removed 4 bases from V and 5 bases from J, with 13 bases in between. CDR1 MNHEY and CDR2 SMNVEV come from the germline V gene (reference sequence). The CDR3 sequence is 14 residues long. CDR3 residues: CASSYSGTVDTQYL. The CDR3 region has the DNA TGTGCCAGCAGTTACAGTGGGACCGTAGATACGCAGTATTTG.

V is TRBV9 and J is TRBJ2-3; tentative D call: TRBD1 (5 bases). Germline V gene sequence: CDR1 SGDLS, CDR2 YYNGEE. The CDR3 contains 16 residues. Trimming shortened V by 0 bases and J by 2 bases, and 13 bases separated the two germline ends. CDR3 nucleotide sequence: TGTGCCAGCAGCGTAGCTTGGGGCGGATACACAGATACGCAGTATTTT. Its protein is CASSVAWGGYTDTQYF.

This clonotype was picked up one time. CDR3 in DNA: TGCAGCGGCCAGACAGGGGGCGGCGGAGATACGCAGTATTTT. The encoded protein is CSGQTGGGGDTQYF. J is TRBJ2-3 and V is TRBV29-1; 10 bases are shared with TRBD1. From germline, CDR1 is SQVTM and CDR2 ANQGSEA. The CDR3 consists of 14 residues. The ends lost 7 bases at V and 5 bases at J; junction bases unmatched: 9.

The rearrangement uses TRBV4-1 and TRBJ1-4, with D perhaps TRBD1 (5 bases). The germline CDR1 and CDR2 sequences are MGHRA and YSYEKL. CDR3 length equals 12 residues. Trimming took 1 base from V and 13 from J, leaving 10 bases between them. The CDR3 nucleotides read TGCGCCAGCAGCCAAGCGCAGGGAAGACTGTTTTTT. This gives the protein CASSQAQGRLFF.

This chain connects TRBV27 to TRBJ2-7; tentative D call: TRBD2 (5 bases). V was cut by 1 base and J by 0 bases, with 13 bases left in between. Looked up from germline, CDR1 is MNHEY and CDR2 is SMNVEV (reference sequence). The CDR3 has 16 amino acids. CDR3 coding DNA: TGTGCCAGCAGTTTATATCGCCCGGGGAGCTCCTACGAGCAGTACTTC. Translation: CASSLYRPGSSYEQYF.

The CDR3 region is CASSASPATDTQYF. The CDR3, as DNA: TGTGCCAGCAGTGCCTCGCCGGCTACAGATACGCAGTATTTT. The chain couples TRBV6-4 to TRBJ2-3, with D hard to call. Trimming cost V 4 bases and J 3 bases, with 11 bases left between them. Germline V gene sequence: CDR1 MRHNA, CDR2 SNTAGT. The CDR3 sequence is 14 residues long.

The chain is built from TRBV25-1 and TRBJ2-3; D remains ambiguous. V was cut by 1 base and J by 4 bases, with 12 bases left in between. The CDR3 spans 15 residues. The germline gives CDR1 MGHDK, CDR2 SYGVNS. The CDR3 loop is CASSELSSWADTQYF. The DNA of the CDR3 is TGTGCCAGCAGTGAATTAAGCAGCTGGGCAGATACGCAGTATTTT.

CDR3 loop: CSARATNEKLFF. CDR3 coding DNA: TGCAGCGCCCGGGCAACTAATGAAAAACTGTTTTTT. V gene TRBV29-1 combines with J gene TRBJ1-4, with unresolved D. In germline, CDR1 is SQVTM, CDR2 ANQGSEA. V lost 7 bases and J 0 bases, leaving 6 bases between the germline ends. The CDR3 spans 12 residues.

This clonotype turned up a few times. The CDR3 DNA is TGTGCCAGCAGCTGGGCGGGCAATCAGCCCCAGCATTTT. As protein: CASSWAGNQPQHF. The chain carries TRBV11-2 and TRBJ1-5; D is undetermined. The CDR3 extends over 13 amino acids. V was trimmed by 4 bases and J by 2 bases, leaving 6 bases between them. Germline V gene sequence: CDR1 SGHAT, CDR2 FQNNGV.

V gene TRBV7-9 combines with J gene TRBJ2-3, with D perhaps matching TRBD2 (6 bases). The germline gives CDR1 SEHNR, CDR2 FQNEAQ (reference sequence). Trimming took 0 bases from V and 5 from J, leaving 12 bases between them. The CDR3 is made up of 15 amino acids. CDR3 in amino acids: CASSLAAGKGDTQYF. The CDR3 bases are TGTGCCAGCAGCTTAGCGGCGGGGAAGGGAGATACGCAGTATTTT.

The gene calls are TRBV5-5 and TRBJ1-4; D might be TRBD1 (6 bases). Between the trimmed V and J ends, which lost 0 bases and 5 bases, there was a span of 11 bases. The germline V gene encodes CDR1 SGHKS and CDR2 YYEKEE (reference sequence). The CDR3 is 15 residues long. This CDR3 is CASSLVGTPNEKLFF. The DNA of the CDR3 is TGTGCCAGCAGCTTGGTCGGGACACCGAATGAAAAACTGTTTTTT.

J is TRBJ2-1 and V is TRBV20-1, with D unresolved. The CDR3 runs to 13 residues. With 3 bases removed from V and 4 bases from J, the gap between germline ends came to 10 bases. Germline CDR1 reads DFQATT; CDR2 reads SNEGSKA (reference sequence). CDR3 in amino acids: CSASVRTYNEQFF. The CDR3 DNA is TGCAGTGCTAGCGTCAGGACGTACAATGAGCAGTTCTTC.